The present T cell receptor (beta chain) was sequenced within a study of cytomegalovirus exposure and HLA in healthy donors. Overall study results and limits: Among the most significant clusters, several appeared linked to common viral pathogens in a later analysis. Rare sequences made up most TCRs, while some public TCRs were found in many donors. Reported findings show TCR beta sequences accurately forecast HLA-A and HLA-B alleles in most subjects.

60 Vbeta and 13 Jbeta primers were used in PCR. Sequencing used immunoSEQ multiplex PCR; TCRdb keeps in-frame clones, though not all of them. Of approximately 100,000 clones listed, 55% to 75% are singletons. Germline lookup yields CDR1 SGHTS and CDR2 YDEGEE. Between the trimmed V and J ends, which lost 4 bases and 0 bases, there was a span of 16 bases. This CDR3 is 16 amino acids long. On this clone itself: Its antigen is undetermined.

The sequence derives from a man between 50 and 59 years old in good health and CMV-seronegative. J is TRBJ1-1 and V is TRBV5-8; D is possibly TRBD1 (6 bases). Input material: PBMCs. CDR3: CASSRSQDRLNTEAFF. The CDR3 nucleotides are TGTGCCAGCAGCCGAAGCCAAGACAGGCTGAACACTGAAGCTTTCTTT.